This TCR beta chain was observed in a study of cytomegalovirus exposure and HLA in healthy donors. About the study: Earlier, approximately 190 million T cells were analyzed, and about 120 million unique TCR beta sequences were found among them. Overall study findings and caveats: Among the most significant clusters, several appeared linked to common viral pathogens in a later analysis. Indistinguishability led to the exclusion of some V segments, TRBV6-2 and TRBV6-3 included.

The PCR ran on 60 Vbeta and 13 Jbeta primers. TCRdb's table, derived via immunoSEQ multiplex PCR, lists solely in-frame clones and lacks some. This table has approximately 96,000 clones, less than 85% appearing once. Details on this clone: Antigen: not known.

The CDR3 is 15 residues long. Germline CDR1 is MDHEN and CDR2 is SYDVKM. Trimming took 8 bases from V and 6 from J; bases not matched to a gene: 9. The sequencing sample was made of PBMCs. The sequence derives from a male donor in good health and CMV-seronegative. The genes are TRBV28 and TRBJ1-5; 11 bases line up with TRBD1. CDR3 amino acids: CASGQGAGGIQPQHF. DNA of the CDR3: TGTGCCAGCGGACAGGGGGCGGGGGGGATTCAGCCCCAGCATTTT.